The 3 T cell receptor beta chains presented below share a single source sample, sequenced in a study of blood T cell repertoires in COVID-19. Profiled with immunoSEQ multiplex PCR; TCRdb holds only in-frame clones, not every one. This table has more than 100,000 clones, approximately 80% appearing once. Material for sequencing was peripheral blood. These receptors were collected from a woman in her seventies with acute or convalescent COVID-19.

This sequence joins TRBV5-8 and TRBJ1-2; 9 nucleotides match TRBD1. The J segment lost 11 bases and the V segment lost 4 bases, leaving 3 bases of the junction unmatched. Germline lookup yields CDR1 SGHTS and CDR2 YDEGEE. The CDR3 spans 11 residues. The CDR3, as DNA: TGTGCCAGCAGCGTACAGGGGGCATACACCTTC. Translating it yields CASSVQGAYTF.

The rearrangement uses TRBV7-2 and TRBJ2-5; TRBD2 matches 12 bases. Looked up from germline, CDR1 is SGHTA and CDR2 is FQGNSA. Trimming took 5 bases from V and 4 from J; bases not matched to a gene: 5. The CDR3 sequence is 15 residues long. The CDR3 region is CASSGRLAGAETQYF. CDR3 coding DNA: TGTGCCAGCAGCGGAAGACTAGCGGGGGCAGAGACCCAGTACTTC.

This chain joins TRBV6-2 or TRBV6-3 and TRBJ1-1; 9 positions match TRBD1. There are 13 residues in the CDR3. Germline trimming cut 3 bases from V and 9 bases from J; bases unmatched to any gene: 5. CDR1 is MNHEY, CDR2 SVGEGT, per germline. CDR3 DNA sequence: TGTGCCAGCAGTTATGGTACAGGGGGCAAAGCTTTCTTT. This translates into CASSYGTGGKAFF.